This TCR beta chain appears in the sequencing data of a study of T cell repertoires in cytomegalovirus infection. TCRdb re-called the reads with MiXCR, one entry per CDR3 protein. In the table there are roughly 310,000 distinct CDR3 sequences, 25% to 30% of which are singletons. This clonotype has only one observation. The target antigen is unknown. Germline V CDR1 and CDR2: SGHNT, YYREEE (reference sequence). V was pared by 3 bases and J by 8 bases, with 5 bases of the junction left unmatched. This CDR3 region has 13 residues. This sample comprised cultured PBMCs, obtained from culture after CMV antigen stimulation. The chain joins TRBV5-4 to TRBJ1-5, with TRBD1 matching over 7 bases. The source is a human donor in good health (CMV status not recorded). Some clones in this sample may be carry-over from other donors' samples. CDR3 protein: CASSSGGGEPQHF. CDR3 DNA sequence: TGTGCCAGCAGCTCAGGGGGGGGCGAGCCCCAGCATTTT.